The text below deals with one T cell receptor beta chain. Its antigen is as yet unknown. The read halts 3 residues ahead of the CDR3 end, with the missing end drawn from the germline J gene. This table comes from immunoSEQ multiplex PCR, and its TCRdb copy is limited to in-frame clones, with some not included. Listed are tens of thousands of clones; roughly 6.8% falls within the top ten. Germline lookup yields CDR1 MNHNS and CDR2 SASEGT. There are 14 residues in the CDR3. This sample is part of a study of T cells in women clearing cervical HPV infection. The study, taken as a whole, reports: Repertoire richness, not evenness, was significantly elevated in CIN3+ cases versus controls.

The TCR comes from a woman between 18 and 75 years old with a cervical HPV16 infection that either progressed to CIN3+ or cleared (not recorded which). Source material: blood buffy coat. The J gene is TRBJ2-4, the V gene TRBV6-1; D perhaps matches TRBD1 (5 bases). CDR3 in amino acids: CASSVVQGLYGQYF. The DNA read from the CDR3 is TGTGCCAGCAGTGTCGTGCAGGGTCTCTATGGT.